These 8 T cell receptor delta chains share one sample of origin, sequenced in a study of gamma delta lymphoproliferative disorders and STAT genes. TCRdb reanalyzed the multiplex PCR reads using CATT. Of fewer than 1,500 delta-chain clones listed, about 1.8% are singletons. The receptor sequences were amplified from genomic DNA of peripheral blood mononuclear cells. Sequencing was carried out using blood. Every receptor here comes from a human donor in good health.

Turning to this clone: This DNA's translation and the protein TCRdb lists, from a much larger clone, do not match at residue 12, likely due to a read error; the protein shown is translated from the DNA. The CDR3 DNA is TGTGCCTGTGACACCGTCGGGGGACCCGGGGGCGCCGATAAACTCATCTTT. Translation gives CACDTVGGPGGADKLIF. The chain links TRDV2 to TRDJ1; possibly TRDD3 for D (6 bases). Germline loops: CDR1 GEAIGNYY, CDR2 EKD. Trimming cost V 0 bases and J 3 bases, with 19 bases left between them. This CDR3 comprises 17 residues.

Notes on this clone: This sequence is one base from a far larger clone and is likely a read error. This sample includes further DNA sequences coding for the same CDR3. The CDR3 bases are TGTGCCTGTGACTTTTTGGGATACGCTACCCGGGGGGATACCGATAAACTCATCTTT. Translating it yields CACDFLGYATRGDTDKLIF. The chain couples TRDV2 to TRDJ1, with 8 nucleotides matching TRDD3. This CDR3 is built from 19 residues. Germline CDR1 GEAIGNYY, CDR2 EKD. After removal of 3 bases from V and 2 bases from J, the junction contained 19 bases not matched to a gene.

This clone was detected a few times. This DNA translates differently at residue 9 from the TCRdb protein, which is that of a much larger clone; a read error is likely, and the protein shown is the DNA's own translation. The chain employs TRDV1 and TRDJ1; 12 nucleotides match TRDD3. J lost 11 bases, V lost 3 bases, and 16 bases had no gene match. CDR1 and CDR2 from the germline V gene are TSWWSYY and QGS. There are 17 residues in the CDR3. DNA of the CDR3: TGTGCTCTTGGGGATGACCTTCCCCCACTGGGGGATACTGGGCTCATCTTT. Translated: CALGDDLPPLGDTGLIF.

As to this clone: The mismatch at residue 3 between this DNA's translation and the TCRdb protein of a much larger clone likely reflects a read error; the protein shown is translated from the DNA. CDR3 DNA: TGTGCCCGTGACACCGTCGGGGGGGATACGAAGTACACCGATAAACTCATCTTT. Translated: CARDTVGGDTKYTDKLIF. The chain recombines TRDV2 with TRDJ1; 10 bases align to TRDD3. Per the germline V gene, CDR1 is GEAIGNYY and CDR2 is EKD. The CDR3 consists of 18 residues.

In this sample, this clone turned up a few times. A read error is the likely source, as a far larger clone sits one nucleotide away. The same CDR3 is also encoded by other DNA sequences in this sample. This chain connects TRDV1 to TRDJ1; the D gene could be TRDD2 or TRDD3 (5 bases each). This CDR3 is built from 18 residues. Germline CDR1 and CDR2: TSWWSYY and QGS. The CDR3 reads CALGEPLYGEPYTDKLIF. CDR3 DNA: TGTGCTCTTGGGGAACCTTTGTATGGGGAGCCCTACACCGATAAACTTATCTTT.

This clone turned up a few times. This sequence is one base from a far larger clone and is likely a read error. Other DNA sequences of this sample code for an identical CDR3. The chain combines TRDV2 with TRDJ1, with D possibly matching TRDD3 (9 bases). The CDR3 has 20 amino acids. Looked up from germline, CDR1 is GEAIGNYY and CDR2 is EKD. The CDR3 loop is CACDPLNLPTGDTPADKLIF. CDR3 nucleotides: TGTGCCTGTGACCCTTTAAATCTTCCTACGGGGGATACTCCTGCCGATAAACTCATATTT.

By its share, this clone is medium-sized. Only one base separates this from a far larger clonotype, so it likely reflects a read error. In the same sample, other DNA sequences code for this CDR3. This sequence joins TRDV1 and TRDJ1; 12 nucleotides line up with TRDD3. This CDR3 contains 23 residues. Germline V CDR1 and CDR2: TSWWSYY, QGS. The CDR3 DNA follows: TGTGCCCTTGGGGTCCAATCTTCCTCTACGCGGGTCTGGGGGATACGAGGGCTAAATAAACTCATCTTT. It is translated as CALGVQSSSTRVWGIRGLNKLIF.

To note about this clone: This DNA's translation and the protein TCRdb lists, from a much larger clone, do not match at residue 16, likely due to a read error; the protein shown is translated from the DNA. CDR3 residues: CACPSVGVSSWDTRQIFF. The DNA of the CDR3 is TGTGCCTGTCCATCGGTTGGGGTAAGCTCCTGGGACACCCGACAGATATTTTTC. The chain links TRDV2 to TRDJ3; tentatively, D is TRDD3 (5 bases). The CDR3 is made up of 18 amino acids. CDR1 and CDR2 (germline): GEAIGNYY, EKD.